A selection of T cell receptor beta chains follows, all from one sample in a study of response to subunit inactivated influenza vaccine. From the RT-PCR reads, TCRdb called clonotypes with MiXCR, one entry per CDR3 protein. Altogether approximately 170,000 distinct CDR3 sequences are present, approximately 14% being singletons, with the ten largest covering about 25%. Here the sequenced sample was CD8+ T cells sorted from PBMCs, taken around 5 days after vaccination. These receptors were obtained from a man over 45 who received an inactivated influenza vaccine. Both conserved end residues are part of each CDR3. A D gene is named only where the DNA matches it firmly. The size entry is marked missing in some rows and otherwise reads once, few, many or a size class.

j_gene	d_gene	abundance	v_gene	CDR3nt	CDR3aa
TRBJ2-7	TRBD1	-	TRBV7-8	TGTGCCAGCAGCCAGGCCGGGACAGGGGTCAACTCCTACGAGCAGTACTTC	CASSQAGTGVNSYEQYF
TRBJ2-2	TRBD2	many	TRBV7-8	TGTGCCAGCAGCTCTTCAGCGGGAGGCCGTTCCGGGGAGCTGTTTTTT	CASSSSAGGRSGELFF
TRBJ1-1	-	-	TRBV19	TGTGCCAGTAATTTTGGGGAGGCAAACACTGAAGCTTTCTTT	CASNFGEANTEAFF
TRBJ1-5	-	many	TRBV7-6	TGTGCCAGCAGCCCTGCAGGGAGAGGCAATCAGCCCCAGCATTTT	CASSPAGRGNQPQHF
TRBJ1-1	-	-	TRBV20-1	TGCAGTGCCCAGAGCGGGACTTCTATGAACACTGAAGCTTTCTTT	CSAQSGTSMNTEAFF
TRBJ2-3	TRBD2	-	TRBV29-1	TGCAGCGTTGTGGGGACTAGCGGTACCAGCACAGATACGCAGTATTTT	CSVVGTSGTSTDTQYF
TRBJ1-1	-	few	TRBV6-1	TGTGCCAGTCGTTTGGATGGGTTGGGTTCGTACACTGAAGCTTTCTTT	CASRLDGLGSYTEAFF
TRBJ2-5	TRBD2	few	TRBV14	TGTGCCAGCAGCCCCACTAGCGGGGGGGGCTATTTTCAAGAGACCCAGTACTTC	CASSPTSGGGYFQETQYF
TRBJ2-3	TRBD2	-	TRBV20-1	TGCAGTGTCCGGGGGGGCCCCGGAGATACGCAGTATTTT	CSVRGGPGDTQYF
TRBJ2-3	-	few	TRBV11-2	TGTGCCAGCAGCTTCACCACGGGGGTTGGAGTAGATACGCAGTATTTT	CASSFTTGVGVDTQYF
TRBJ2-7	-	-	TRBV28	TGTGCCAGCAGTTTTGGGGTTGTGTCCTACGAGCAGTACTTC	CASSFGVVSYEQYF
TRBJ2-1	-	few	TRBV11-2	TGTGCCAGCAGCCAATGGGCCGAGAATGAGCAGTTCTTC	CASSQWAENEQFF
TRBJ2-1	TRBD2	many	TRBV27	TGTGCCAGCACCCCGTCGAGCGGGGGATACAATGAGCAGTTCTTC	CASTPSSGGYNEQFF
TRBJ2-5	-	few	TRBV4-1	TGCGCCAGCAGCCACCTAAAAGAGACCCAGTACTTC	CASSHLKETQYF
TRBJ2-1	-	-	TRBV7-9	TGTGCCAGCAGCTTCCTCCTCGAGCAGTTCTTC	CASSFLLEQFF
TRBJ1-5	TRBD1	few	TRBV5-5	TGTGCCAGCAGCCGGACAGGGGCGTTCAATCAGCCCCAGCATTTT	CASSRTGAFNQPQHF
TRBJ2-1	TRBD2	-	TRBV28	TGTGCCAGCAGTTCATTGGGGGAGGGAGTTGGGGACAATGAGCAGTTCTTC	CASSSLGEGVGDNEQFF
TRBJ2-6	-	few	TRBV20-1	TGCAGTGCTAGCCCAGACAGACCTGGGGCCAACGTCCTGACTTTC	CSASPDRPGANVLTF